Below are 10 T cell receptor beta chains sequenced from a single sample in a study of shared clonotypes between healthy human individuals. Sequencing was performed with immunoSEQ multiplex PCR; in TCRdb, only in-frame clones are kept and a portion is missing. The sample has approximately 2.3 million clones; just over 90% are singletons. The sample taken for sequencing was naive CD4+ T cells from PBMCs. Documented subset: CD45RA+ positively selected. Every receptor here comes from a man between 18 and 29 years old in good health. Some clones in this sample may be carry-over from other donors' samples.

The rearrangement uses TRBV7-8 and TRBJ2-3; possible D gene TRBD2, 5 bases. V was trimmed by 4 bases and J by 2 bases, leaving 10 bases between them. Germline values: CDR1 SGHVS, CDR2 FQNEAQ. This CDR3 spans 14 amino acids. CDR3 coding DNA: TGTGCCAGCAGCTCCGTTCGGGACACAGATACGCAGTATTTT. Its translation: CASSSVRDTDTQYF.

J is TRBJ2-7 and V is TRBV5-1; D is ambiguous. V was shortened by 4 bases and J by 8 bases, with 16 bases between the two germline ends. The CDR3 has 13 amino acids. The germline CDR1 and CDR2 sequences are SGHRS and YFSETQ. As DNA, the CDR3 is TGCGCCAGCAGCCTCTCGTGGTTGGGTCAGCAGTACTTC. This encodes CASSLSWLGQQYF.

In regard to this clone: Other DNA sequences in the same sample also yield this CDR3. V gene TRBV7-9 combines with J gene TRBJ1-1; no clear D. The CDR3 is 13 amino acids. V gave up 5 bases and J gave up 1 base, with 8 bases separating them. The germline CDR1 and CDR2 sequences are SEHNR and FQNEAQ (reference sequence). CDR3 residues: CASSLMGNTEAFF. In DNA, the CDR3 is TGTGCCAGCAGCCTGATGGGGAACACTGAAGCTTTCTTT.

This clone appeared a single time. This sample also contains other DNA sequences that code for the same CDR3. V and J are TRBV9 and TRBJ1-2; TRBD1 aligns across 8 bases. Germline V CDR1 and CDR2: SGDLS, YYNGEE. With 3 bases clipped from V and 8 bases from J, the junction kept 6 bases outside the gene matches. This CDR3 comprises 13 residues. The CDR3 reads CASSGSGGEGYTF. In DNA form, the CDR3 reads TGTGCCAGCAGCGGTTCAGGGGGCGAAGGCTACACCTTC.

CDR3 nucleotide sequence: TGTGCCAGCAGCCCCAGGGGCGGTGGAAGGGTCTACAATGAGCAGTTCTTC. Translated, it gives CASSPRGGGRVYNEQFF. The V gene is TRBV7-3, the J gene TRBJ2-1; the D gene is possibly TRBD1 (6 bases). CDR3 size: 17 residues. Trimming pared 5 bases from V and 3 bases from J, leaving 20 bases between. Germline V lookup: CDR1 SGHTA, CDR2 FQGTGA.

Worth noting for this clone: The sample carries other DNA sequences with the same CDR3. J is TRBJ2-7 and V is TRBV5-1, with D maybe TRBD2 (6 bases). Germline values: CDR1 SGHRS, CDR2 YFSETQ. V dropped 2 bases and J dropped 2 bases, with 11 bases sitting between them. CDR3 length equals 14 residues. The CDR3, as DNA: TGCGCCAGCAGCTTCCGGGACTCTACCTACGAGCAGTACTTC. This encodes CASSFRDSTYEQYF. Based on the CDR3 plus reference TRBV5-1 and TRBJ2-7, the full variable domain is KAGVTQTPRYLIKTRGQQVTLSCSPISGHRSVSWYQQTPGQGLQFLFEYFSETQRNKGNFPGRFSGRQFSNSRSEMNVSTLELGDSALYLCASSFRDSTYEQYFGPGTRLTVT.

The chain couples TRBV5-1 to TRBJ1-4, with 7 positions matching TRBD1. Germline loops: CDR1 SGHRS, CDR2 YFSETQ. The CDR3 is 18 residues long. The junction had 10 bases not matched to a gene; V was cut back by 0 bases and J by 2 bases. The CDR3 loop reads CASSLGQGRLATNEKLFF. CDR3 in DNA: TGCGCCAGCAGCTTGGGACAGGGTAGACTAGCGACTAATGAAAAACTGTTTTTT.

The chain links TRBV11-2 to TRBJ2-1, with D perhaps TRBD1 (6 bases). Trimming pared 2 bases from V and 3 bases from J, leaving 11 bases between. The germline CDR1 and CDR2 sequences are SGHAT and FQNNGV. CDR3 size: 15 residues. This CDR3 is CASSLSPDSYNEQFF. The CDR3 DNA follows: TGTGCCAGCAGCTTATCGCCGGACAGCTACAATGAGCAGTTCTTC.

As concerns this clone: The sample carries other DNA sequences with the same CDR3. The genes are TRBV7-2 and TRBJ1-1; D is unresolved. Germline V gene lookup returns CDR1 SGHTA and CDR2 FQGNSA. The CDR3 length is 13 residues. Between the trimmed V and J ends, which lost 1 base and 2 bases, there was a span of 5 bases. The CDR3 spells CASSLDRNTEAFF. CDR3 coding DNA: TGTGCCAGCAGCTTAGACCGAAACACTGAAGCTTTCTTT.

The chain links TRBV6-5 to TRBJ1-5; maybe TRBD1 (5 bases). CDR3 length: 15 residues. From germline, CDR1 is MNHEY and CDR2 SVGAGI. Trimming removed 6 bases at V and 7 bases at J, with 19 bases between. CDR3 region: CASSLLAAQGQPQHF. In DNA, the CDR3 is TGTGCCAGCAGCCTCCTGGCGGCCCAGGGCCAGCCCCAGCATTTT.